This T cell receptor beta chain originates from a study of T cell clonality in common variable immunodeficiency. The study's findings and limits: Common variable immunodeficiency TCR beta sequences reportedly had fewer deletions and N-nucleotide insertions.

Heparinized whole blood, roughly 4.5 to 8 ml, came from each donor. Germline values: CDR1 SGHTA, CDR2 FQGTGA. This CDR3 contains 16 residues. Clones were read by immunoSEQ multiplex PCR, and TCRdb kept only the in-frame ones, dropping some. This repertoire holds approximately 75,000 clones, and none appear only once. Only a few counts were recorded for this clone. Its antigen is not known. The junction departs from the called germline gene at one end, perhaps through a read error. The DNA ends 3 residues before the CDR3 does, and the rest of the CDR3 is filled in from the germline J gene. The receptor's source is a person between 18 and 69 years old in good health. The sequenced sample consisted of peripheral blood mononuclear cells. The chain joins TRBV7-3 to TRBJ2-2; unclear D gene. Partial CDR3 DNA: TGTGCCAGCAGCGTAACAAGTAGGGCCGACACCGGGGAG. Its protein product is CASSVTSRADTGE. The full CDR3 protein reads CASSVTSRADTGELFF.